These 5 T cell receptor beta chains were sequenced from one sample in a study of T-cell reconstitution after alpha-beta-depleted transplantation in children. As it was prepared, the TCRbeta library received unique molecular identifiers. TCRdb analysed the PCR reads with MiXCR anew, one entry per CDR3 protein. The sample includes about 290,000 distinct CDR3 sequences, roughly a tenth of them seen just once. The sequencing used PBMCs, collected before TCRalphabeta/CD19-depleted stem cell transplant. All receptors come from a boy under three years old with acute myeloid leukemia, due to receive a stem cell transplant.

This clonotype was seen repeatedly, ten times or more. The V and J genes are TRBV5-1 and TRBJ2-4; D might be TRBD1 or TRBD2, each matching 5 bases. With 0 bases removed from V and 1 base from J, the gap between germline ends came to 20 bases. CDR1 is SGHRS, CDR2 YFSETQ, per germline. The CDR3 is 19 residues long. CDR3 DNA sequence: TGCGCCAGCAGCTTGGCGCTCCGGGACGCAAAAGGGGCCAAAAACATTCAGTACTTC. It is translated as CASSLALRDAKGAKNIQYF.

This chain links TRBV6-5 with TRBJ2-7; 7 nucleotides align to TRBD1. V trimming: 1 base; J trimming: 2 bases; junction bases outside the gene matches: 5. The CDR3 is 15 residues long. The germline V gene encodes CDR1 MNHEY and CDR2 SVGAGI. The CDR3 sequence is CASSYFKTGTYEQYF. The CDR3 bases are TGTGCCAGCAGTTACTTCAAGACAGGGACCTACGAGCAGTACTTC.

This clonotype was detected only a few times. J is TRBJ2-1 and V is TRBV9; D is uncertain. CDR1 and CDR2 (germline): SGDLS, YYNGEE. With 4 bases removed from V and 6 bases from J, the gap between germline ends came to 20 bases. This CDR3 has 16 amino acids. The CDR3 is CASSPFPRLPFNEQFF. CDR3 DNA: TGTGCCAGCAGCCCTTTCCCGAGACTCCCTTTCAATGAGCAGTTCTTC.

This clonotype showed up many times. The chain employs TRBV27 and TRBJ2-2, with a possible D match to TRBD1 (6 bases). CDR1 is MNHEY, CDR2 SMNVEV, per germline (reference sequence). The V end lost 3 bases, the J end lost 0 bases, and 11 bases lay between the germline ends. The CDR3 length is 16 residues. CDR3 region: CASSFQGSANTGELFF. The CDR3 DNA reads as TGTGCCAGCAGTTTTCAGGGGTCGGCGAACACCGGGGAGCTGTTTTTT.

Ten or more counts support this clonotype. The CDR3 sequence: CASSLWQGGSSPLHF. The CDR3 DNA reads TGCGCCAGCAGCTTGTGGCAGGGAGGCAGTTCACCCCTCCACTTT. The chain employs TRBV5-1 and TRBJ1-6, with D possibly being TRBD1 (5 bases). Per germline, CDR1 SGHRS and CDR2 YFSETQ. The CDR3 extends over 15 amino acids. Trimming cost V 1 base and J 9 bases, with 14 bases left between them. Drawing the rest from reference TRBV5-1 and TRBJ1-6, the complete variable domain is KAGVTQTPRYLIKTRGQQVTLSCSPISGHRSVSWYQQTPGQGLQFLFEYFSETQRNKGNFPGRFSGRQFSNSRSEMNVSTLELGDSALYLCASSLWQGGSSPLHFGNGTRLTVT.